The 21 T cell receptor beta chains listed next were all sequenced from one sample in a study of T cells in Graves' hyperthyroidism and ophthalmopathy. Template material for amplifying TCR beta CDR3 regions consisted of RNA transcripts. The TCR CDR3 first-round RT-PCR relied on the HTBI primer set. One entry per CDR3 protein, called by TCRdb with MiXCR from the multiplex PCR reads. This table has about 660,000 distinct CDR3 sequences, 45% appearing once. Material for sequencing was peripheral blood or thyroid tissue (not recorded which). Receptor source: an adult man with Graves' disease, either hyperthyroidism or ophthalmopathy (not recorded which).

The chain couples TRBV25-1 to TRBJ1-6, with D maybe TRBD1 (5 bases). The CDR3 is 14 amino acids. V lost 8 bases to trimming and J lost 9 bases, with 17 bases between them. Germline values: CDR1 MGHDK, CDR2 SYGVNS. As DNA, the CDR3 is TGTGCCAGCCGGACCGGGACGGACGGTTCACCCCTCCACTTT. Residues: CASRTGTDGSPLHF.

This clonotype occurred many times. The rearrangement joins TRBV2 to TRBJ1-5; TRBD1 agrees at 8 bases. V trimming: 0 bases; J trimming: 3 bases; junction bases outside the gene matches: 13. The germline gives CDR1 SNHLY, CDR2 FYNNEI. The CDR3 totals 19 residues. The CDR3 coding sequence is TGTGCCAGCAGTGAAGCGTTCACGCCTCGGACAGGGTTCAATCAGCCCCAGCATTTT. Protein: CASSEAFTPRTGFNQPQHF.

This clonotype was seen a handful of times. The chain employs TRBV6-1 and TRBJ1-2, with D possibly matching TRBD1 (6 bases). The CDR3 is 15 residues long. CDR1 is MNHNS and CDR2 is SASEGT in the germline V gene. The germline V and J ends were trimmed by 5 bases and 4 bases, with 17 bases remaining between them. CDR3 region: CASSTYRKDSYGYTF. In DNA, the CDR3 is TGTGCCAGCAGTACTTATCGTAAGGACAGCTATGGCTACACCTTC.

This clonotype was seen more than once but under ten times. The chain couples TRBV10-3 to TRBJ1-1; TRBD1 matches at 9 bases. Germline CDR1 is ENHRY and CDR2 is SYGVKD. The CDR3 loop spans 16 amino acids. J lost 6 bases, V lost 10 bases, and 18 bases had no gene match. The CDR3 spells CASTEPEQGARAEAFF. The CDR3 DNA reads TGTGCCAGCACCGAACCCGAACAGGGGGCTCGGGCTGAAGCTTTCTTT.

This clonotype occurred many times. The chain carries TRBV19 and TRBJ2-7, with D tentatively TRBD2 (5 bases). The CDR3 contains 13 residues. Germline V gene data show CDR1 as LNHDA and CDR2 as SQIVND (reference sequence). The V gene lost 4 bases and the J gene lost 0 bases, with 7 bases spanning the gap. For the CDR3, the DNA is TGTGCCAGTAGTAGGCGGGTCTCCTACGAGCAGTACTTC. Protein product: CASSRRVSYEQYF.

The chain links TRBV29-1 to TRBJ2-2; 8 positions agree with TRBD1. The CDR3 is 14 amino acids. V was clipped by 3 bases and J by 3 bases; unmatched bases: 3. CDR1 SQVTM and CDR2 ANQGSEA come from the germline V gene. The CDR3 bases are TGCAGCGTTGAGGCGACAGGGGACACCGGGGAGCTGTTTTTT. This encodes CSVEATGDTGELFF.

The V and J genes are TRBV29-1 and TRBJ1-1; maybe TRBD1 (5 bases). The CDR3 has 11 residues. In germline, CDR1 is SQVTM, CDR2 ANQGSEA. V lost 8 bases and J lost 4, with 11 bases in between. The DNA of the CDR3 is TGCAGCCGAACGGGGGGCACTGAAGCTTTCTTT. Its translation is CSRTGGTEAFF. Full variable domain (missing parts from reference TRBV29-1 and TRBJ1-1): SAVISQKPSRDICQRGTSLTIQCQVDSQVTMMFWYRQQPGQSLTLIATANQGSEATYESGFVIDKFPISRPNLTFSTLTVSNMSPEDSSIYLCSRTGGTEAFFGQGTRLTVV.

This clonotype was seen many times. The chain carries TRBV25-1 and TRBJ1-6; maybe TRBD1 (6 bases). Trimming took off 8 bases at V and 0 bases at J, with 14 bases between the two ends. The CDR3 runs 16 residues. In germline, CDR1 is MGHDK, CDR2 SYGVNS. The CDR3 nucleotides read TGTGCCAGCCAAGCTTCGGACAGCTCCTATAATTCACCCCTCCACTTT. Translated: CASQASDSSYNSPLHF.

This chain connects TRBV11-3 to TRBJ1-1, with D perhaps matching TRBD1 (5 bases). CDR1 SGHNT and CDR2 YENEEA come from the germline V gene. Trimming left V 4 bases short and J 1 base short, with 16 bases between. CDR3 size: 16 residues. CDR3 DNA sequence: TGTGCCAGCAGCTCGACTCCGGGACGGACGAACACTGAAGCTTTCTTT. Residues: CASSSTPGRTNTEAFF.

This chain uses TRBV12-3 or TRBV12-4 with TRBJ1-1, with 10 bases identical to TRBD1. The CDR3 totals 15 residues. The ends lost 5 bases at V and 6 bases at J; junction bases unmatched: 9. The CDR3 loop is CASSPLTGGSAEAFF. In DNA form, the CDR3 reads TGTGCCAGCAGTCCGCTGACAGGGGGCTCAGCTGAAGCTTTCTTT.

This clonotype was recorded a few times. The chain uses TRBV12-3 or TRBV12-4 and TRBJ1-5, with D tentatively TRBD1 (5 bases). The CDR3 totals 14 residues. The germline V and J ends were trimmed by 6 bases and 1 base, with 10 bases remaining between them. CDR3 sequence (DNA): TGTGCCAGCAGGGGGGGTTCGAGCAATCAGCCCCAGCATTTT. Translation: CASRGGSSNQPQHF.

Only a few counts were recorded for this clonotype. This chain joins TRBV19 and TRBJ1-1; tentatively, D is TRBD1 (5 bases). This CDR3 has 13 residues. Germline CDR1 reads LNHDA; CDR2 reads SQIVND (reference sequence). The CDR3 DNA reads TGTGCGAAAAGGCGGGGGATGAACACTGAAGCTTTCTTT. Translation gives CAKRRGMNTEAFF.

A few counts support this clonotype. This sequence joins TRBV14 and TRBJ2-5, with 10 bases fitting TRBD1. CDR1 and CDR2 from the germline V gene are SGHDN and FVKESK. J lost 4 bases, V lost 10 bases, and 6 bases had no gene match. The CDR3 loop spans 13 amino acids. The CDR3: CATRQGAGETQYF. CDR3 in DNA: TGTGCCACGAGACAGGGGGCCGGAGAGACCCAGTACTTC.

This sequence joins TRBV20-1 and TRBJ1-6, with 8 bases aligning to TRBD1. CDR1 is DFQATT, CDR2 SNEGSKA, per germline (reference sequence). Losses at the gene ends were 0 bases for V and 8 bases for J; bases not matched to a gene: 3. The length of the CDR3 is 14 residues. Written as DNA, the CDR3 is TGCAGTGCTAGAGAAACGACAGGGGATTCACCCCTCCACTTT. Translation gives CSARETTGDSPLHF.

The V and J genes are TRBV20-1 and TRBJ1-5; TRBD1 matches at 11 bases. The germline CDR1 and CDR2 sequences are DFQATT and SNEGSKA (reference sequence). CDR3 size: 19 residues. Trimming at V came to 5 bases and at J to 2 bases, leaving 17 bases not matched to a gene. CDR3 sequence reads: CSASDPAGQGDVGNQPQHF. As DNA, the CDR3 is TGCAGTGCTTCGGATCCGGCGGGACAGGGGGATGTAGGCAATCAGCCCCAGCATTTT.

Concerning this clonotype: With a much larger clone just one base away, this may be a read error. This chain uses TRBV24-1 with TRBJ1-2, with a tentative D call TRBD1 (5 bases). The germline CDR1 and CDR2 sequences are KGHDR and SFDVKD. The V end was cut by 5 bases, the J end by 5 bases, with 11 bases between. This CDR3 has 13 residues. CDR3 bases: TGTGCCACCAGTGGTGAACAGGATTATGGCTACACCTTC. It codes for CATSGEQDYGYTF.

This clonotype appeared many times. This chain links TRBV14 with TRBJ1-2; tentatively, D is TRBD1 (5 bases). Germline CDR1 and CDR2: SGHDN and FVKESK. V was trimmed by 0 bases and J by 2 bases, leaving 10 bases between them. CDR3 length equals 15 residues. The CDR3 DNA sequence: TGTGCCAGCAGCCAAGACAGGGTGGCGAACTATGGCTACACCTTC. Its protein product is CASSQDRVANYGYTF.

This clonotype was observed once. V and J are TRBV2 and TRBJ1-4; no clear D. The CDR3 extends over 15 amino acids. V lost 6 bases to trimming and J lost 3 bases, with 14 bases between them. Germline CDR1 is SNHLY and CDR2 is FYNNEI. The CDR3 region is CASRAATEANEKLFF. The CDR3 DNA sequence: TGTGCCAGCAGAGCGGCCACTGAAGCTAATGAAAAACTGTTTTTT. Supplemented by reference TRBV2 and TRBJ1-4, the full variable domain reads EPEVTQTPSHQVTQMGQEVILRCVPISNHLYFYWYRQILGQKVEFLVSFYNNEISEKSEIFDDQFSVERPDGSNFTLKIRSTKLEDSAMYFCASRAATEANEKLFFGSGTQLSVL.

The sample holds one count of this clonotype. The rearrangement links TRBV29-1 to TRBJ1-5, with D maybe TRBD1 (5 bases). CDR3 length: 14 amino acids. V lost 6 bases and J lost 1, with 13 bases in between. Germline CDR1 SQVTM, CDR2 ANQGSEA. The CDR3 sequence is CSVSGHYSNQPQHF. CDR3 in DNA: TGCAGCGTCTCCGGACACTACAGCAATCAGCCCCAGCATTTT.

At least ten counts were recorded for this clonotype. The chain links TRBV7-9 to TRBJ2-7, with 8 bases aligning to TRBD2. The length of the CDR3 is 14 residues. Looked up from germline, CDR1 is SEHNR and CDR2 is FQNEAQ (reference sequence). With V trimmed by 5 bases and J by 3 bases, 6 bases remained unmatched. CDR3 sequence (DNA): TGTGCCAGCAGCCAAGGGACTAGTGACTACGAGCAGTACTTC. Encoded protein: CASSQGTSDYEQYF.

This clonotype occurred many times. The J gene is TRBJ2-7, the V gene TRBV10-3, with TRBD2 matching 8 bases. After removal of 6 bases from V and 4 bases from J, the junction contained 8 bases not matched to a gene. The CDR3 spans 14 residues. Per the germline V gene, CDR1 is ENHRY and CDR2 is SYGVKD. The CDR3 here is CAISQAGEGYEQYF. The CDR3 nucleotides are TGTGCCATCAGCCAAGCGGGAGAGGGATACGAGCAGTACTTC.